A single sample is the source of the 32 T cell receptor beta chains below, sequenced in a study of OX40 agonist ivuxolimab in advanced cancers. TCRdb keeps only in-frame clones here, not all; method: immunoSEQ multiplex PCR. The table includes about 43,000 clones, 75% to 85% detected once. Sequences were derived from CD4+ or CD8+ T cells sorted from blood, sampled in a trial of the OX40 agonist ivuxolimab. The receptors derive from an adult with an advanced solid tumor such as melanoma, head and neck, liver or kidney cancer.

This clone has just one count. This CDR3 is CASSLRGPGANVLTF. Here the CDR3 DNA reads TGTGCCAGCAGTTTAAGGGGGCCCGGGGCCAACGTCCTGACTTTC. The rearrangement links TRBV27 to TRBJ2-6, with 7 nucleotides matching TRBD1. The CDR3 totals 15 residues. In germline, CDR1 is MNHEY, CDR2 SMNVEV (reference sequence). Unmatched junction bases numbered 2, after V lost 2 bases and J lost 4 bases.

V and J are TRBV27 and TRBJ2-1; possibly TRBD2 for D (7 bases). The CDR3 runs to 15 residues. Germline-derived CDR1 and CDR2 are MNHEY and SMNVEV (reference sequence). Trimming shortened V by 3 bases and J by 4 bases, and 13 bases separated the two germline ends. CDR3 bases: TGTGCCAGCAGTTTTAAGGGGGGGCCGTACAATGAGCAGTTCTTC. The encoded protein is CASSFKGGPYNEQFF.

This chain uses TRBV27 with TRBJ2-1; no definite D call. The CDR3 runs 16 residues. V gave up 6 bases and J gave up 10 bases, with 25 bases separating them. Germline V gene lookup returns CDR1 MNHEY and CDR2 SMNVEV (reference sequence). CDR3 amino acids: CASRPRHLFDLGEQFF. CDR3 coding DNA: TGTGCCAGCAGACCCCGACACCTATTTGATCTGGGGGAGCAGTTCTTC.

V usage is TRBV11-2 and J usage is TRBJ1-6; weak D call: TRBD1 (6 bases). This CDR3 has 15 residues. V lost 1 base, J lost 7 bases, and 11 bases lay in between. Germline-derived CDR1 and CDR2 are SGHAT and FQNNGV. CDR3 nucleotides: TGTGCCAGCAGCTTAGTTGGGGGGGGCAATTCACCCCTCCACTTT. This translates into CASSLVGGGNSPLHF. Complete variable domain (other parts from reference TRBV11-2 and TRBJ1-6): EAGVAQSPRYKIIEKRQSVAFWCNPISGHATLYWYQQILGQGPKLLIQFQNNGVVDDSQLPKDRFSAERLKGVDSTLKIQPAKLEDSAVYLCASSLVGGGNSPLHFGNGTRLTVT.

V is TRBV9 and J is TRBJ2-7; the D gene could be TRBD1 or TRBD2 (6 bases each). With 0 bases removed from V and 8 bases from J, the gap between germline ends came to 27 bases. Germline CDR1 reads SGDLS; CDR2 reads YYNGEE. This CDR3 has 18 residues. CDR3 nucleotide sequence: TGTGCCAGCAGCGTAGGACTCCTGGATGGGGGGCGTAGTAATAAGCAGTACTTC. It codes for CASSVGLLDGGRSNKQYF. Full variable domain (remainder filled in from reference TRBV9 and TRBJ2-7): DSGVTQTPKHLITATGQRVTLRCSPRSGDLSVYWYQQSLDQGLQFLIQYYNGEERAKGNILERFSAQQFPDLHSELNLSSLELGDSALYFCASSVGLLDGGRSNKQYFGPGTRLTVT.

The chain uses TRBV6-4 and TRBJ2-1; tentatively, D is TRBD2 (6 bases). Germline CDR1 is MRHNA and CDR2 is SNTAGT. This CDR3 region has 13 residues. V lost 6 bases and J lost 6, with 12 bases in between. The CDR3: CASREEGRNEQFF. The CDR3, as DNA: TGTGCCAGCAGAGAGGAGGGGCGCAATGAGCAGTTCTTC.

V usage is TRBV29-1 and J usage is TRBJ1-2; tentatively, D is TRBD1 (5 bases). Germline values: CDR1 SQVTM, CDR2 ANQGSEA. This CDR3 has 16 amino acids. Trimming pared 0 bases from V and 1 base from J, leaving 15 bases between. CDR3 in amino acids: CSVEDPRGGGNYGYTF. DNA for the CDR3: TGCAGCGTTGAAGATCCGCGCGGTGGGGGTAACTATGGCTACACCTTC.

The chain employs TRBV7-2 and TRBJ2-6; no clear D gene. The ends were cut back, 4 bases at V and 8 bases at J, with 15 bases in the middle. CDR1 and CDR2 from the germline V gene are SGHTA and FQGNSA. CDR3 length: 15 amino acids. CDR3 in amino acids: CASSSPDPGSNVLTF. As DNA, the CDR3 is TGTGCCAGCAGCTCTCCGGACCCTGGTTCCAACGTCCTGACTTTC. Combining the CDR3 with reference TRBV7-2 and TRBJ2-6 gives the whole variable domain GAGVSQSPSNKVTEKGKDVELRCDPISGHTALYWYRQSLGQGLEFLIYFQGNSAPDKSGLPSDRFSAERTGGSVSTLTIQRTQQEDSAVYLCASSSPDPGSNVLTFGAGSRLTVL.

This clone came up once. The CDR3 DNA is TGCGCCAGCAGCAATGACGGAAACTATGGCTACACCTTC. This translates into CASSNDGNYGYTF. V usage is TRBV5-1 and J usage is TRBJ1-2; D gene uncertain. CDR3 length equals 13 residues. The germline V and J ends were trimmed by 4 bases and 2 bases, with 9 bases remaining between them. The germline V gene encodes CDR1 SGHRS and CDR2 YFSETQ.

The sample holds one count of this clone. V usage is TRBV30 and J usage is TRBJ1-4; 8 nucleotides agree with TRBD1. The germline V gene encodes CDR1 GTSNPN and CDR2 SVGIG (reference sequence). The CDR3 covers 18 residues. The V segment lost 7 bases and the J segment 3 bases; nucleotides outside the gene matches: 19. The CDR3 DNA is TGTGCCTCCGTAGGAGGACAGGGTAGAGGGGTTGCTAATGAAAAACTGTTTTTT. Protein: CASVGGQGRGVANEKLFF.

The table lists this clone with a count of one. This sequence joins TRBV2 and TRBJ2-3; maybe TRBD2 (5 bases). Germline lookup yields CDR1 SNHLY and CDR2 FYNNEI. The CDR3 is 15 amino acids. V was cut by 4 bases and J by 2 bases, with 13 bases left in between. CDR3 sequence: CASSVRGRNTDTQYF. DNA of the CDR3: TGTGCCAGCAGTGTGAGAGGGCGAAACACAGATACGCAGTATTTT.

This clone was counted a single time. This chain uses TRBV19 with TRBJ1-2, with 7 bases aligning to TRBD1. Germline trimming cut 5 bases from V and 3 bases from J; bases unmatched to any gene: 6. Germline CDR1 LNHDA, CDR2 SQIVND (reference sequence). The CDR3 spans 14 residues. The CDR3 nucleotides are TGTGCCAGTAGTCTTAGAGACAGGGACTATGGCTACACCTTC. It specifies CASSLRDRDYGYTF.

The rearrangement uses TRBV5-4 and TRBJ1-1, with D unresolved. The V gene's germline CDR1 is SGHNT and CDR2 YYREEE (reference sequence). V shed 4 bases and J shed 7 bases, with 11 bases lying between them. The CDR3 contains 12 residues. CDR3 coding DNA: TGTGCCAGCAGCCCGGTTGGACGTGAAGCTTTCTTT. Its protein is CASSPVGREAFF.

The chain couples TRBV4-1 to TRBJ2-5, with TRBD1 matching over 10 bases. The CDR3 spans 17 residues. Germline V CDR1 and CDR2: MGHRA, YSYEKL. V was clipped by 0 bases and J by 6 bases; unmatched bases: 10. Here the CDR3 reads CASSQESWGQGRKTQYF. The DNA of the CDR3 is TGCGCCAGCAGCCAAGAAAGTTGGGGACAGGGGAGAAAGACCCAGTACTTC.

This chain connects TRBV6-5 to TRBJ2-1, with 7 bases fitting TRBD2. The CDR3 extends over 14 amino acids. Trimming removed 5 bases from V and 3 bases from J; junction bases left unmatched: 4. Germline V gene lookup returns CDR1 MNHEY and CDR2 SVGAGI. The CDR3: CASSSRDYYNEQFF. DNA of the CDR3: TGTGCCAGCAGTAGCCGGGACTACTACAATGAGCAGTTCTTC.

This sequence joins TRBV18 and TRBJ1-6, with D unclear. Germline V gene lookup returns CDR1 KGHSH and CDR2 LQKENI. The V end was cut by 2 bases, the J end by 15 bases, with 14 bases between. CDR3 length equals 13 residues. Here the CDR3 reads CASSPDPGERLHF. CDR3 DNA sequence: TGTGCCAGCTCACCAGATCCCGGGGAACGCCTCCACTTT.

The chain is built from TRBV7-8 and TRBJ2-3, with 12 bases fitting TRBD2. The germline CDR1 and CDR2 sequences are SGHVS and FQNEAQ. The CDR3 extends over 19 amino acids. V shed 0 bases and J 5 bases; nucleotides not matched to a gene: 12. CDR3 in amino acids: CASSLAVTTSGGPGDTQYF. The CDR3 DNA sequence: TGTGCCAGCAGCTTAGCGGTAACTACTAGCGGGGGGCCCGGAGATACGCAGTATTTT.

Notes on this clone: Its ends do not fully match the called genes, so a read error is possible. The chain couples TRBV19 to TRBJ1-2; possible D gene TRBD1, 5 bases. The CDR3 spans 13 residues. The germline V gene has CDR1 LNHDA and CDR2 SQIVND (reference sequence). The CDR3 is CASRIGENYGYTF. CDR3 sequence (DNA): TGTGCCAGTAGGATAGGGGAAAACTATGGCTACACCTTC.

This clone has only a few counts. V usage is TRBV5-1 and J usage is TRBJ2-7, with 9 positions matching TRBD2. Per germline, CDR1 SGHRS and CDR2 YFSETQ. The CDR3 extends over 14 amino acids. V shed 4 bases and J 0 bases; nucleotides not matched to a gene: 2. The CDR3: CASSAGLASYEQYF. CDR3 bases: TGCGCCAGCAGCGCGGGACTAGCCTCCTACGAGCAGTACTTC.

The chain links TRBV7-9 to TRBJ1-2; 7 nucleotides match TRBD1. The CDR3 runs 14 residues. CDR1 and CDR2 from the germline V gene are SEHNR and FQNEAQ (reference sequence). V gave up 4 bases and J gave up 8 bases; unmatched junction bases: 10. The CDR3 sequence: CASSSQAQGSGYTF. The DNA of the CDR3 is TGTGCCAGCAGCTCACAAGCACAGGGGAGCGGCTACACCTTC. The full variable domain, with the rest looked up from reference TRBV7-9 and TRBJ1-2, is DTGVSQNPRHKITKRGQNVTFRCDPISEHNRLYWYRQTLGQGPEFLTYFQNEAQLEKSRLLSDRFSAERPKGSFSTLEIQRTEQGDSAMYLCASSSQAQGSGYTFGSGTRLTVV.

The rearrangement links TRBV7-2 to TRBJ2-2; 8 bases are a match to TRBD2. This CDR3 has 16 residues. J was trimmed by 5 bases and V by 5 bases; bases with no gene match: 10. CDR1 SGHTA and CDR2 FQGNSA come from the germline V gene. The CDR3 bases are TGTGCCAGCAGCCCACTTAGCGGGAAAAGGACCGGGGAGCTGTTTTTT. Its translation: CASSPLSGKRTGELFF.

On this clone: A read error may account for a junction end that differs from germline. CDR3 loop: CASCQQENTEAFF. The CDR3 nucleotides are TGCGCCAGCTGCCAACAGGAGAACACTGAAGCTTTCTTT. V usage is TRBV4-3 and J usage is TRBJ1-1; a possible D gene is TRBD1 (5 bases). Germline lookup yields CDR1 LGHNA and CDR2 YSLEER. This CDR3 comprises 13 residues.

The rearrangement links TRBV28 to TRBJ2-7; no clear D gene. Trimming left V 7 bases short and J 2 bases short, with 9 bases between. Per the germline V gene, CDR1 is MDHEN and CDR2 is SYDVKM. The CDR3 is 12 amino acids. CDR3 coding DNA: TGTGCCAGCACCCGCAGGCCCTACGAGCAGTACTTC. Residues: CASTRRPYEQYF.

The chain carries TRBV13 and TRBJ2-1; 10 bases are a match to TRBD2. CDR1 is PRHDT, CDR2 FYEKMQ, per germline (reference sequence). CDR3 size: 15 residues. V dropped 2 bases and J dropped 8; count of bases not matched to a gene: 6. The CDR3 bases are TGTGCCAGCAGCTTACGCCTAGCGGGAGATGATGAGCAGTTCTTC. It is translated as CASSLRLAGDDEQFF.

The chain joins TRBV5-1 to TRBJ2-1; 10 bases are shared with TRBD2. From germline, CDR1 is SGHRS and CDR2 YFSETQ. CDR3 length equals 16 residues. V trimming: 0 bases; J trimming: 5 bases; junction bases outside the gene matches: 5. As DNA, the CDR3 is TGCGCCAGCAGCTTGGGTGCTAGCGGGAGAGACAATGAGCAGTTCTTC. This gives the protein CASSLGASGRDNEQFF.

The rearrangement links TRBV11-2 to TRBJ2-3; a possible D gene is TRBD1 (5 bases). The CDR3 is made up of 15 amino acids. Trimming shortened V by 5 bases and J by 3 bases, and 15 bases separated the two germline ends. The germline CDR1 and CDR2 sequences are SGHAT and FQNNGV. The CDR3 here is CASSGQGIVTDTQYF. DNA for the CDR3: TGTGCCAGCAGCGGTCAGGGCATAGTGACAGATACGCAGTATTTT.

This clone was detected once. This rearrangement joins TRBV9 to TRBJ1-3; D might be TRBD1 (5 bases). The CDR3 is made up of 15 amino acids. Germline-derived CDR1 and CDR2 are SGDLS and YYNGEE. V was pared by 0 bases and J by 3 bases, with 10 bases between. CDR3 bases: TGTGCCAGCAGCGTAGAGGGGTATGGTGGAAACACCATATATTTT. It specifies CASSVEGYGGNTIYF.

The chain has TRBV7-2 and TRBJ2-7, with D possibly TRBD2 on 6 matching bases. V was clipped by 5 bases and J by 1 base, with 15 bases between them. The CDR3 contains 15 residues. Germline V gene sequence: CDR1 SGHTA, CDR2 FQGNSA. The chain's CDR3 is CASSTVAGTSYEQYF. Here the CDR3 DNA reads TGTGCCAGCAGCACCGTAGCCGGGACTTCCTACGAGCAGTACTTC.

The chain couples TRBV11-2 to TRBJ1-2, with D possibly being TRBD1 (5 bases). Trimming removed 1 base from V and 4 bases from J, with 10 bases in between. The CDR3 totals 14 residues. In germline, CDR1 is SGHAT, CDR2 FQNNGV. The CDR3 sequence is CASSLGGVTYGYTF. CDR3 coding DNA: TGTGCCAGCAGCTTAGGGGGGGTTACCTATGGCTACACCTTC. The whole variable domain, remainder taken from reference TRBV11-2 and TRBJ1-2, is EAGVAQSPRYKIIEKRQSVAFWCNPISGHATLYWYQQILGQGPKLLIQFQNNGVVDDSQLPKDRFSAERLKGVDSTLKIQPAKLEDSAVYLCASSLGGVTYGYTFGSGTRLTVV.

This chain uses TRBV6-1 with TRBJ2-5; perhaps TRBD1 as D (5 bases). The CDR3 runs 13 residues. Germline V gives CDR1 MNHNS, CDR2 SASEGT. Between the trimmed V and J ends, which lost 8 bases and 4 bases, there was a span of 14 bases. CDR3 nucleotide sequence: TGTGCCAGCGGCAGGGAATTAAGAGAGACCCAGTACTTC. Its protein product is CASGRELRETQYF.

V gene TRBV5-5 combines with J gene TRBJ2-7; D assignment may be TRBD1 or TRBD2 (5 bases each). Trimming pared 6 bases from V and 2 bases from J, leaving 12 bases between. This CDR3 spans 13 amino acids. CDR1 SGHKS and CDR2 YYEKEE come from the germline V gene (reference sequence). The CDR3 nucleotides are TGTGCCAGCACCCGGGACGGGGCCTACGAGCAGTACTTC. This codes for CASTRDGAYEQYF.

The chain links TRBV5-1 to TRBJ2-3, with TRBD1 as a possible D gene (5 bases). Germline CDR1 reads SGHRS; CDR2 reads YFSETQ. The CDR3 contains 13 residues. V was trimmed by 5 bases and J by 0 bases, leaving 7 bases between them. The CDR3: CASRDKSTDTQYF. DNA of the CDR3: TGCGCCAGCAGGGACAAAAGCACAGATACGCAGTATTTT. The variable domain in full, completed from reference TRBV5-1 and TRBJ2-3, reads KAGVTQTPRYLIKTRGQQVTLSCSPISGHRSVSWYQQTPGQGLQFLFEYFSETQRNKGNFPGRFSGRQFSNSRSEMNVSTLELGDSALYLCASRDKSTDTQYFGPGTRLTVL.